This T cell receptor (beta chain) was sequenced in a study of Ad26.COV2.S vaccination and SARS-CoV-2 variants. General observations from the study: Once vaccination had occurred, spike-specific CD8+ and CD4+ T cell responses reportedly showed substantial breadth.

Notes on this clone: What it binds is unknown.

The CDR3 consists of 12 residues. V gave up 0 bases and J gave up 3 bases, with 3 bases separating them. Per germline, CDR1 LNHNV and CDR2 YYDKDF (reference sequence). Sequencing was performed with immunoSEQ multiplex PCR; in TCRdb, only in-frame clones are kept and a portion is missing. The sample includes around 300,000 clones, 86% of them seen just once. Treatment noted: some 19 received Ad26.COV2.S at low or high dose, single or two shots; about 5 received placebo; per-sample allocation not given. Sampling occurred on day 63 after the first vaccine or placebo injection. The shot given was an Ad26 vector that makes Wuhan-strain SARS-CoV-2 spike.

Sequenced material: peripheral blood, taken in a trial of Ad26.COV2.S vaccine versus placebo. V and J are TRBV15 and TRBJ2-7, with D hard to call. The sequence was obtained from a person aged 18-60 years who received the Ad26.COV2.S COVID-19 vaccine or a placebo. DNA for the CDR3: TGTGCCACCAGCAGAGATAACTACGAGCAGTACTTC. Translated: CATSRDNYEQYF. The full variable domain, rest sourced from reference TRBV15 and TRBJ2-7, is DAMVIQNPRYQVTQFGKPVTLSCSQTLNHNVMYWYQQKSSQAPKLLFHYYDKDFNNEADTPDNFQSRRPNTSFCFLDIRSPGLGDTAMYLCATSRDNYEQYFGPGTRLTVT.